This entry lists 8 T cell receptor beta chains sequenced from one sample in a study of blood T cell repertoires in COVID-19. Measured with immunoSEQ multiplex PCR; TCRdb has only the in-frame clones, and not every one. Of about 240,000 clones in the sample, approximately 90% were seen once. Sequencing input: peripheral blood. These receptor sequences come from a woman in her 50s with COVID-19, enrolled during active disease.

V and J are TRBV6-1 and TRBJ1-2; TRBD1 matches 7 bases. Per germline, CDR1 MNHNS and CDR2 SASEGT. The V segment lost 0 bases and the J segment 5 bases; nucleotides outside the gene matches: 6. The CDR3 runs 15 residues. The CDR3 sequence: CASSEAATGYYGYTF. The CDR3 DNA is TGTGCCAGCAGTGAAGCAGCGACAGGGTATTATGGCTACACCTTC.

The J gene is TRBJ2-3, the V gene TRBV5-4, with TRBD2 matching over 13 bases. Germline CDR1 SGHNT, CDR2 YYREEE (reference sequence). The junction had 15 bases not matched to a gene; V was cut back by 2 bases and J by 6 bases. CDR3 length equals 19 residues. This chain's CDR3 is CASSFRLAGGDLLVDTQYF. CDR3 DNA sequence: TGTGCCAGCAGCTTCCGACTAGCGGGGGGTGATTTGCTCGTGGATACGCAGTATTTT.

The rearrangement uses TRBV21-1 and TRBJ2-7; the D call of TRBD1 is as the table states it, not checked on the DNA. TRBV21-1 is flagged as a pseudogene. The CDR3 consists of 16 residues. CDR3 sequence reads: CASSPLPGQGSYEQYF. DNA of the CDR3: TGTGCCAGCAGCCCCCTACCGGGACAGGGGTCCTACGAGCAGTACTTC.

The V call is TRBV19, the J call TRBJ1-2, with D unresolved. The V gene's germline CDR1 is LNHDA and CDR2 SQIVND (reference sequence). V was pared by 7 bases and J by 0 bases, with 18 bases between. This CDR3 spans 16 amino acids. The CDR3 is CASTPRPAVTNYGYTF. The DNA for the CDR3 is TGTGCCAGTACCCCCCGTCCAGCGGTAACTAACTATGGCTACACCTTC.

In its sample, this clone was seen once. The V gene is TRBV30, the J gene TRBJ1-1, with D unresolved. This CDR3 region has 12 residues. V was cut by 0 bases and J by 8 bases, with 10 bases left in between. Looked up from germline, CDR1 is GTSNPN and CDR2 is SVGIG (reference sequence). CDR3 sequence: CAWSVSGLEAFF. For the CDR3, the DNA is TGTGCCTGGAGTGTATCGGGTTTAGAAGCTTTCTTT.

This chain joins TRBV19 and TRBJ2-7; TRBD1 matches 9 bases. This CDR3 spans 15 amino acids. Germline V lookup: CDR1 LNHDA, CDR2 SQIVND (reference sequence). With V trimmed by 4 bases and J by 5 bases, 9 bases remained unmatched. The CDR3 bases are TGTGCCAGTAGTAAGGGACAGGGCTTCTTCAACGAGCAGTACTTC. Its protein product is CASSKGQGFFNEQYF.

The chain joins TRBV7-3 to TRBJ1-1; D uncertain. V was cut by 3 bases and J by 0 bases, with 5 bases left in between. The CDR3 consists of 13 residues. CDR1 SGHTA and CDR2 FQGTGA come from the germline V gene. The CDR3 DNA reads TGTGCCAGCAGCTTGACTGTGAACACTGAAGCTTTCTTT. It yields the protein CASSLTVNTEAFF.

The chain couples TRBV13 to TRBJ2-7, with a tentative D call TRBD2 (5 bases). The CDR3 consists of 13 residues. Germline V CDR1 and CDR2: PRHDT, FYEKMQ (reference sequence). Trimming took off 6 bases at V and 0 bases at J, with 9 bases between the two ends. The CDR3 coding sequence is TGTGCCAGCAGTCAAGGGAGCTCCTACGAGCAGTACTTC. Translating it yields CASSQGSSYEQYF.